This TCR beta chain was documented in a study of PD-L1 blockade in urothelial cancer. For the study at large: Male patients with bladder-origin urothelial cancer numbered about 85% of the 29. Researchers found blood samples held a median of roughly 140,000 T cells. Timepoints chosen for blood analysis were 3 weeks (second dose) and 6 weeks after treatment start.

V shed 2 bases and J 4 bases; nucleotides not matched to a gene: 5. CDR1 and CDR2 (germline): SGHRS, YFSETQ. The CDR3 contains 15 residues. Each PCR contained spiked-in synthetic TCR analog templates. Using immunoSEQ multiplex PCR, the repertoire was profiled, and TCRdb retains in-frame clones only, with some absent. The sample shows around 40,000 clones, around 80% of them seen only once. The source of this sequence is a man between 60 and 70 years old with urothelial cancer. The sample here was PBMCs, taken around atezolizumab (anti-PD-L1) treatment. This sequence joins TRBV5-1 and TRBJ1-4, with TRBD1 identical over 7 bases. The CDR3 reads CASSLRDSFNEKLFF. CDR3 nucleotide sequence: TGCGCCAGCAGCTTAAGGGACAGCTTTAATGAAAAACTGTTTTTT.